This T cell receptor (beta chain) was captured in a study of OX40 agonist ivuxolimab in advanced cancers. Study conclusions and caveats: At 0.1 to 3.0 mg/kg and by week 6, CD4+ and CD8+ T cells in the blood had expanded clonally. Some nonresponders likewise displayed low normalized T-cell clonal expansion.

Germline-derived CDR1 and CDR2 are MNHNS and SASEGT. V dropped 3 bases and J dropped 5 bases, with 10 bases sitting between them. CDR3 length: 13 residues. Only in-frame clones appear in the TCRdb table, and some are missing; sequencing was by immunoSEQ multiplex PCR. Seen here are roughly 64,000 clones, approximately 84% observed once, and the top ten hold about 2.9%. Turning to this clone: The antigen remains undetermined.

Patients had blood sampled at baseline and again on cycle 4 day 1 and cycle 7 day 1. The rearrangement joins TRBV6-1 to TRBJ2-5; D remains unclear. The starting material was CD4+ or CD8+ T cells sorted from blood, obtained in a trial of the OX40 agonist ivuxolimab. The TCR originated in an adult with an advanced solid tumor such as melanoma, head and neck, liver or kidney cancer. The CDR3 DNA sequence: TGTGCCAGCAGTGAGGGTAGCCGGGAGACCCAGTACTTC. Protein: CASSEGSRETQYF.